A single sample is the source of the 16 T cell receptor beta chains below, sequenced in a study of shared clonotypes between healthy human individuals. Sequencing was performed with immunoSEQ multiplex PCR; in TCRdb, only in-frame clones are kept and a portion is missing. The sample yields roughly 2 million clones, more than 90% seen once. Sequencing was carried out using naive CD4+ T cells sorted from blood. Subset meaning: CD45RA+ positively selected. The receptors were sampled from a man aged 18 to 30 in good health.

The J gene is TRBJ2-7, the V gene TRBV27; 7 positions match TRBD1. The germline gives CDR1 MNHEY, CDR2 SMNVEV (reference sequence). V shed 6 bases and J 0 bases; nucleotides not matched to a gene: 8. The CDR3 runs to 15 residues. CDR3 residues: CASRLTGTASYEQYF. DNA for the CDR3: TGTGCCAGCAGATTAACCGGGACAGCCTCCTACGAGCAGTACTTC.

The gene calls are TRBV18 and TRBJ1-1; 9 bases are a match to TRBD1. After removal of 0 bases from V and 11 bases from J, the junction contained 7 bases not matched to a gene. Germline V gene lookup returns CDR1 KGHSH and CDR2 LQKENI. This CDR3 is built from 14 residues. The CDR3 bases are TGTGCCAGCTCACCACCGGGACAGGGAAAAACGGCTTTCTTT. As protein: CASSPPGQGKTAFF.

CDR3 sequence reads: CASSSGQPYGYTF. In nucleotides, the CDR3 is TGTGCCAGCAGCTCGGGACAGCCGTATGGCTACACCTTC. The chain has TRBV27 and TRBJ1-2; TRBD1 matches 7 bases. CDR3 length: 13 residues. Germline-derived CDR1 and CDR2 are MNHEY and SMNVEV (reference sequence). The V and J ends lost 6 bases and 5 bases, in that order; junction bases with no gene match: 6.

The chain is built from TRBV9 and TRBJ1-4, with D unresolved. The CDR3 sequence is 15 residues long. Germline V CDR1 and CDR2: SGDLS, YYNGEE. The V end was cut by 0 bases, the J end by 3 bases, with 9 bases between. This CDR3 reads CASSVDGLANEKLFF. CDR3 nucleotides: TGTGCCAGCAGCGTAGATGGGCTGGCTAATGAAAAACTGTTTTTT.

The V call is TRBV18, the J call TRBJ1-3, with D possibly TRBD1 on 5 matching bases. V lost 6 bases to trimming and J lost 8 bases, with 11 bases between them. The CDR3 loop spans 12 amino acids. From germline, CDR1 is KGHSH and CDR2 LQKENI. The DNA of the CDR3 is TGTGCCAGCTCGTTTAAAGGGGACACCATATATTTT. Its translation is CASSFKGDTIYF.

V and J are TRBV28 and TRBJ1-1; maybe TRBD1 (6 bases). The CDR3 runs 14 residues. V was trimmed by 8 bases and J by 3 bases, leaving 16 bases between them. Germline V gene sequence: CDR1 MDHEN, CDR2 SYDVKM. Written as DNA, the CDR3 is TGTGCCAGCGGGGGCGGCAGGGCGGACACTGAAGCTTTCTTT. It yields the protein CASGGGRADTEAFF.

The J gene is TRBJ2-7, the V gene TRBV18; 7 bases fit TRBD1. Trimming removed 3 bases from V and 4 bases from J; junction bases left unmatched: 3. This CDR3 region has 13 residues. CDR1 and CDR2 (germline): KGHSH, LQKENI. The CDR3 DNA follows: TGTGCCAGCTCACCTCCGGGACAGTACGAGCAGTACTTC. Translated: CASSPPGQYEQYF.

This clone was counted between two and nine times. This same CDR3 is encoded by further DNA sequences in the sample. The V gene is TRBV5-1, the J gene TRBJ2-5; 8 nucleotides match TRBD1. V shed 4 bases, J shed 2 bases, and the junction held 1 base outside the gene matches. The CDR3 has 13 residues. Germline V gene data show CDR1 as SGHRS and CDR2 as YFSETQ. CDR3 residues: CASSRDRQETQYF. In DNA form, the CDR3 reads TGCGCCAGCAGCCGGGACAGGCAAGAGACCCAGTACTTC.

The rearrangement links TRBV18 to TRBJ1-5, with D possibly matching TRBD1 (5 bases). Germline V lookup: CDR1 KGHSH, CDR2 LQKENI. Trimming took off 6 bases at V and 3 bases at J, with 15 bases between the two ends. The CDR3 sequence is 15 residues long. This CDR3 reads CASSKPGGVNQPQHF. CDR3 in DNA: TGTGCCAGCTCTAAACCCGGGGGGGTCAATCAGCCCCAGCATTTT.

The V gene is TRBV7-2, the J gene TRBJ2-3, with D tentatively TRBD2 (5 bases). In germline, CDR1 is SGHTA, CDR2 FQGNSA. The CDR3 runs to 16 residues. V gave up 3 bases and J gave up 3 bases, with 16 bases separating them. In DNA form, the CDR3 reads TGTGCCAGCAGCTTCATCCGAGGGAAGAGAACAGATACGCAGTATTTT. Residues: CASSFIRGKRTDTQYF. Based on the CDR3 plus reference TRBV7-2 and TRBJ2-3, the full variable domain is GAGVSQSPSNKVTEKGKDVELRCDPISGHTALYWYRQSLGQGLEFLIYFQGNSAPDKSGLPSDRFSAERTGGSVSTLTIQRTQQEDSAVYLCASSFIRGKRTDTQYFGPGTRLTVL.

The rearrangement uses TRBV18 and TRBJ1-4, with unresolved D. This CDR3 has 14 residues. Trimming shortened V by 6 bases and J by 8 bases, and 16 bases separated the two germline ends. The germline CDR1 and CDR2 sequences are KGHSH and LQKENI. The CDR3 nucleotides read TGTGCCAGCTCGAAGGGCGTTGAGGGCGAAAAACTGTTTTTT. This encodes CASSKGVEGEKLFF.

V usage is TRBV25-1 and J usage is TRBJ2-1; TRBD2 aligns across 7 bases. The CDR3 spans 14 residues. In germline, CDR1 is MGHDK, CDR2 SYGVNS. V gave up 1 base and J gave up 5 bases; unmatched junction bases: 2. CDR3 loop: CASSEFGGNNEQFF. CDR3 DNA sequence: TGTGCCAGCAGTGAATTCGGGGGGAACAATGAGCAGTTCTTC.

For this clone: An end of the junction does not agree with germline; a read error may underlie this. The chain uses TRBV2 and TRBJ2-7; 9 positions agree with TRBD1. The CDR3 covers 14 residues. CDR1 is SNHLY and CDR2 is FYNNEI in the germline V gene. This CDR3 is CASSEGTGRYEQYF. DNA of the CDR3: TGTGCCAGCAGCGAAGGGACAGGGAGATACGAGCAGTACTTC.

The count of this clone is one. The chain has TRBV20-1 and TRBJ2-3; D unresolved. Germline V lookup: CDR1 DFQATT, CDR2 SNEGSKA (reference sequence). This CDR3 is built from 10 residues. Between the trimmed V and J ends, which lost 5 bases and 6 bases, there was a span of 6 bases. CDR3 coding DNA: TGCAGTGCTGCCCGTGATACGCAGTATTTT. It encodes CSAARDTQYF.

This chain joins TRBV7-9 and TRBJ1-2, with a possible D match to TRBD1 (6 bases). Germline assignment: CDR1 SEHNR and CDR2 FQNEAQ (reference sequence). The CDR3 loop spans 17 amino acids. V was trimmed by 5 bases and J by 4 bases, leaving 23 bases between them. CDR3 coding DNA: TGTGCCAGCAGCACGCCTCGGCAGGGGTTCTCAGGCTATGGCTACACCTTC. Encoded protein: CASSTPRQGFSGYGYTF.

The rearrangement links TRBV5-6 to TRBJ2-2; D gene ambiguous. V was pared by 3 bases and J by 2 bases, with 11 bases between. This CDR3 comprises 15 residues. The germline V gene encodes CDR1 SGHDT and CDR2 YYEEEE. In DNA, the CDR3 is TGTGCCAGCAGCTGGACGAGTTACAACACCGGGGAGCTGTTTTTT. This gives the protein CASSWTSYNTGELFF.